This T cell receptor beta chain was sequenced for a study of cytotoxic CD8 clonotypes in ibrutinib-treated CLL (dated by TCRdb to about 2021). Describing the broader study: In this cohort, approximately 15 patients were treatment-naive and ten to eleven were relapsed/refractory, while some 18 had unmutated IGHV. Cryopreserved peripheral blood mononuclear cells were obtained before treatment, at response, and at either sustained remission or disease progression. On average, each sample yielded around 250,000 productive templates and around 98,000 productive rearrangements. Of the roughly 79 people in the trial, approximately 24 had longitudinal samples available. Responses were partial in 25 or so patients and complete in 2; after median 68 months follow-up, around 15 stayed in remission and approximately 12 progressed. Samples at response were collected after a median of roughly twelve months of treatment, with a range of roughly 6 to 40 months.

Paper-wide results and their limitations: Lymph node repertoires were not examined, and the timing of sampling was not matched between patients in sustained remission and those whose disease progressed. Baseline clonality was found to be higher than that of age-matched healthy donors and was strongly correlated with circulating CD8+ T-cell counts. Clonality rose at ibrutinib response, remained stable during sustained remission, and dropped back toward baseline at progression. Public clonotypes were rare and either contracted or stayed stable during treatment, and the rise in clonality at ibrutinib response reflected the expansion of private clonotypes.

The CDR3 runs 13 residues from the cysteine to the phenylalanine. Only the CDR3 part of the read is kept: 39 bases, read in frame from the first base. The germline V gene supplies CDR1 KGHSH and CDR2 LQKENI. At the junction V is shortened by 5 bases and J by 1 base, with 8 bases in between. About 2 micrograms of genomic DNA were extracted from cryopreserved PBMCs for TCR beta library preparation. High-throughput TCR beta sequencing was performed on longitudinal blood samples from CLL patients receiving ibrutinib monotherapy. The patients took part in an open-label, single-center phase 2 trial of ibrutinib monotherapy. A MiSeq instrument was used for deep resolution sequencing, which targeted depths ranging from 1 in 1 million up to 1 in 200,000 T cells, with coverage averaging 10x for each clonotype. TCR beta libraries were generated with the immunoSEQ hsTCRB Kit. The study's processing was this. Data were analyzed with ImmunoSEQ Data Assistant and ImmunoSEQ Analyzer, with V, D and J genes assigned per IMGT definitions. Clonality was computed as one minus normalized Shannon entropy of productive rearrangement frequencies, ranging from 0 to 1. Public clonotype analysis was restricted to overrepresented clonotypes comprising at least 0.05% of each patient's repertoire. Repertoires from around 13 age-matched healthy donors in immuneACCESS were used as clonality controls. This is the immuneACCESS table as TCRdb keeps it, with only in-frame sequences that have V and J called. A part of the clones is gone; compared with another copy, unresolved V genes explain less than half, and the rest is unexplained. D and trimming were read from the DNA, whereas the V and J calls and clone size are those reported in that table. The sample has 300,000 to 350,000 clones on record, about 80% of them singletons. The top ten constitute more than 6% of the sample.

Concerning this clone: Its antigen is currently not known. No quality values exist for individual bases; no much larger clone is one base distant.

Sequencing used PBMCs, obtained before ibrutinib treatment. This clonotype was sampled from a human donor with chronic lymphocytic leukemia. The sequence joins TRBV18 to TRBJ2-5, with no confidently assigned D gene. The CDR3 loop reads CASSGSAQETQYF. In nucleotide form, the sequence is TGTGCCAGCTCAGGGTCGGCCCAAGAGACCCAGTACTTC.